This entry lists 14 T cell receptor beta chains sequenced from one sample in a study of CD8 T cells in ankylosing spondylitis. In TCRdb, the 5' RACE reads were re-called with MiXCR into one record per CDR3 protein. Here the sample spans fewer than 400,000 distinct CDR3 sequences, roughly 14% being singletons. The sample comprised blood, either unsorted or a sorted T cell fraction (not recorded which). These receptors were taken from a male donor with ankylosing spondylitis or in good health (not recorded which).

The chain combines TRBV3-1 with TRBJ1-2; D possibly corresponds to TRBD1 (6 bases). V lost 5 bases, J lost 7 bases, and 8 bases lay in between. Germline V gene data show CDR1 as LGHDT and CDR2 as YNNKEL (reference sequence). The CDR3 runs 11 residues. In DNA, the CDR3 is TGTGCCAGCAGCTCACAGGGTGGCTACACCTTC. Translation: CASSSQGGYTF. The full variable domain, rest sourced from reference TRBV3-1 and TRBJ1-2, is DTAVSQTPKYLVTQMGNDKSIKCEQNLGHDTMYWYKQDSKKFLKIMFSYNNKELIINETVPNRFSPKSPDKAHLNLHINSLELGDSAVYFCASSSQGGYTFGSGTRLTVV.

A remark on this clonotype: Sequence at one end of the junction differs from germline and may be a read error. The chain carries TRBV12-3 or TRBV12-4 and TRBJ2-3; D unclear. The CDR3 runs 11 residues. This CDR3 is CASTSGPTRYF. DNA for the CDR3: TGTGCCAGCACCTCAGGACCCACGCGGTATTTT.

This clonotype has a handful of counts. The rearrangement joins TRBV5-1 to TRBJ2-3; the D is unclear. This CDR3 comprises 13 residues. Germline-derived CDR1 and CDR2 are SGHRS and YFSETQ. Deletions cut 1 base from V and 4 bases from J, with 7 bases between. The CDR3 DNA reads TGCGCCAGCAGCTTGCGCCCCGCAGATACGCAGTATTTT. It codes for CASSLRPADTQYF.

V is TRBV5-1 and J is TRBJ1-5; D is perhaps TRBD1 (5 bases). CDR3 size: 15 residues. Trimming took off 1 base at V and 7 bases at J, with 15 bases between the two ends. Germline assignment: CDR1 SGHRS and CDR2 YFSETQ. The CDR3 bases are TGCGCCAGCAGCTTGTTCCCGGGGGAGGGACAGCCCCAGCATTTT. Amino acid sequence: CASSLFPGEGQPQHF.

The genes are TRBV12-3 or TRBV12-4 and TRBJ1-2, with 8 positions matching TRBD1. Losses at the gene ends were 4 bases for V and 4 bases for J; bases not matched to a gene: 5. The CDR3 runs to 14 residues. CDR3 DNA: TGTGCCAGCAGTTCTACAGGGGGTGCCTATGGCTACACCTTC. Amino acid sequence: CASSSTGGAYGYTF.

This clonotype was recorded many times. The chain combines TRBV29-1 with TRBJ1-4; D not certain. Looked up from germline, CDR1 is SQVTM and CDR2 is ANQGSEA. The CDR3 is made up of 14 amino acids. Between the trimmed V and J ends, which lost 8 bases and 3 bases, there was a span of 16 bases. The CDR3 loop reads CSSWGGSSNEKLFF. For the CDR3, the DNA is TGCAGCTCGTGGGGAGGCAGCTCTAATGAAAAACTGTTTTTT.

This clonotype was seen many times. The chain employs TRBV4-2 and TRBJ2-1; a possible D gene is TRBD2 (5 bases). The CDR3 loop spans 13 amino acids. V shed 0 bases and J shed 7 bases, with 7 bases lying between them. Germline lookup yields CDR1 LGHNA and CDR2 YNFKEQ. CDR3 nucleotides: TGTGCCAGCAGCCAAGAAGCGGTGAATGAGCAGTTCTTC. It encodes CASSQEAVNEQFF.

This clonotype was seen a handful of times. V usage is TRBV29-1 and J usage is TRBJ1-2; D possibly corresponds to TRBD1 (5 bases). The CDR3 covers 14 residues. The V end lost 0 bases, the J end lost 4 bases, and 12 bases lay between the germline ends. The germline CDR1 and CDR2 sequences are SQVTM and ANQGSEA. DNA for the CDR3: TGCAGCGTTGAAGAGGCGCGGACATTCTATGGCTACACCTTC. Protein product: CSVEEARTFYGYTF.

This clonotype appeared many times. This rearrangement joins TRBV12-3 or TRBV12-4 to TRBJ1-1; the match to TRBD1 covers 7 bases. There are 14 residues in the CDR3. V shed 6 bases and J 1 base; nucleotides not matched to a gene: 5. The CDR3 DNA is TGTGCCAGCAGGACAGGGACCGCGAACACTGAAGCTTTCTTT. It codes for CASRTGTANTEAFF.

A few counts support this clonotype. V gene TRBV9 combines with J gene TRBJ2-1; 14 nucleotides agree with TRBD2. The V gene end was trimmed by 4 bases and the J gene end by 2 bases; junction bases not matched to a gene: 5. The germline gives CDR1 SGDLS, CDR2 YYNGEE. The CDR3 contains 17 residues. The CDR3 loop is CASSLRLAGGPYNEQFF. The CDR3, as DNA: TGTGCCAGCAGCCTCCGACTAGCGGGAGGGCCCTACAATGAGCAGTTCTTC.

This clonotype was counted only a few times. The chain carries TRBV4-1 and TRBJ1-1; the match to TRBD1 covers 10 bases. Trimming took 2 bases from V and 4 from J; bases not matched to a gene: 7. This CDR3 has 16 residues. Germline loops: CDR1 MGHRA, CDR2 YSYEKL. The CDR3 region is CASSQIQGQGRTEAFF. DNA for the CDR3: TGCGCCAGCAGCCAAATCCAGGGACAGGGGCGCACTGAAGCTTTCTTT.

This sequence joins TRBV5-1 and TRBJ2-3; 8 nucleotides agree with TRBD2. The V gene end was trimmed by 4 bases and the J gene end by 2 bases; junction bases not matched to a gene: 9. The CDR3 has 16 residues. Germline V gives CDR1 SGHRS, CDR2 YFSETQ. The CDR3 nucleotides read TGCGCCAGCAGCCCGGGGGGTAGCGGGAACACAGATACGCAGTATTTT. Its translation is CASSPGGSGNTDTQYF.

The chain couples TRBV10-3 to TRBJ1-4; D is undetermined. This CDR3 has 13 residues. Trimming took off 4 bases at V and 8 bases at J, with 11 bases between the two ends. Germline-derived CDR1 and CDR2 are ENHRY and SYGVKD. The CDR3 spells CAISVGQGEKLFF. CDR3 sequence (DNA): TGTGCCATCAGTGTGGGCCAAGGGGAAAAACTGTTTTTT.

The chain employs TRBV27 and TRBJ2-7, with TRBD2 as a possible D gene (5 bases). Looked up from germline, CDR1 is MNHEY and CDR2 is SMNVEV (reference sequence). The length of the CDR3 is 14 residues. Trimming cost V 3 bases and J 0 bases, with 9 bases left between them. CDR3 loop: CASSFTGISYEQYF. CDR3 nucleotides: TGTGCCAGCAGTTTTACCGGGATCTCCTACGAGCAGTACTTC.